These T cell receptor beta chains were read from a single sample in a study of T cells in Graves' hyperthyroidism and ophthalmopathy. TCRdb itself ran the multiplex PCR reads through MiXCR, one entry per CDR3 protein. The sample consists of roughly 400,000 distinct CDR3 sequences, over 12% of them appearing once. Sequencing was done on a sample of blood. The receptors derive from a man in his forties or fifties with Graves' ophthalmopathy. The CDR3 runs from the conserved cysteine through the conserved F or W. Each record gives: CDR3 protein, CDR3 DNA, CDR3 length, D gene, J gene, V gene, clone size. A D gene is named only where the DNA matches it firmly. The listing skips clone size in some rows; elsewhere it reads once, few, many or a size class.

CASSRDPGPTTNSPLHF | TGTGCCAGCAGTCGGGACCCTGGGCCGACAACTAATTCACCCCTCCACTTT | 17 | - | TRBJ1-6 | TRBV6-1 | many
CATSDYTGVETQYF | TGTGCCACCAGTGATTATACAGGGGTAGAGACCCAGTACTTC | 14 | TRBD1 | TRBJ2-5 | TRBV24-1 | many
CASSNSQGALMNTEAFF | TGTGCCAGCAGCAATTCACAGGGGGCGCTTATGAACACTGAAGCTTTCTTT | 17 | TRBD1 | TRBJ1-1 | TRBV27 | -
CASSSAGAGENEQFF | TGTGCCAGCAGTTCCGCAGGGGCGGGTGAGAATGAGCAGTTCTTC | 15 | - | TRBJ2-1 | TRBV28 | many
CASSQESVNTEAFF | TGTGCCAGCAGCCAAGAATCCGTGAACACTGAAGCTTTCTTT | 14 | - | TRBJ1-1 | TRBV3-1 | many
CASSRRDRGRDEQFF | TGTGCCAGCAGCAGGCGGGACAGGGGGCGAGATGAGCAGTTCTTC | 15 | TRBD1 | TRBJ2-1 | TRBV12-3/TRBV12-4 | many
CASRGGGTLHPPIWELFF | TGTGCCAGCAGAGGGGGGGGGACCTTACATCCCCCTATCTGGGAGCTGTTTTTT | 18 | - | TRBJ2-2 | TRBV12-3/TRBV12-4 | few
CASRFAYASGELFF | TGTGCCAGTAGATTTGCCTACGCGAGCGGGGAGCTGTTTTTT | 14 | - | TRBJ2-2 | TRBV19 | many
CASSWTLAGVYNEQFF | TGTGCCAGCAGCTGGACCCTAGCGGGAGTCTACAATGAGCAGTTCTTC | 16 | TRBD2 | TRBJ2-1 | TRBV7-9 | few
CSAPEGSIKNTEAFF | TGCAGTGCCCCGGAGGGATCTATAAAGAACACTGAAGCTTTCTTT | 15 | - | TRBJ1-1 | TRBV20-1 | many
CAVGPGIYEQYF | TGTGCCGTCGGTCCAGGGATCTACGAGCAGTACTTC | 12 | - | TRBJ2-7 | TRBV6-1 | -
CASSLAHPADTQYF | TGTGCCAGCAGCTTAGCTCATCCGGCGGATACGCAGTATTTT | 14 | - | TRBJ2-3 | TRBV7-3 | -
CASSLAGVPYEQYF | TGTGCCAGCAGCCTAGCGGGAGTTCCTTACGAGCAGTACTTC | 14 | TRBD2 | TRBJ2-7 | TRBV3-1 | many
CASSSRLQAFF | TGTGCCAGTAGTTCCCGATTGCAAGCTTTCTTT | 11 | - | TRBJ1-1 | TRBV19 | -
CASGLSGSGYNEQFF | TGTGCCAGCGGCTTAAGTGGTAGCGGATACAATGAGCAGTTCTTC | 15 | - | TRBJ2-1 | TRBV7-9 | many
CASRGQKLQYF | TGTGCCAGCCGTGGGCAGAAACTACAGTATTTT | 11 | - | TRBJ2-3 | TRBV12-3/TRBV12-4 | -
CAWSPRWASGVEFF | TGTGCCTGGAGCCCTAGATGGGCTAGCGGGGTCGAGTTCTTC | 14 | TRBD2 | TRBJ2-1 | TRBV30 | many
CASSQGAGINNSPLHF | TGCGCCAGCAGCCAAGGCGCGGGAATCAATAATTCACCCCTCCACTTT | 16 | - | TRBJ1-6 | TRBV4-1 | -
CASSLRTGSLLSGNTIYF | TGTGCCAGCAGCTTAAGGACAGGCAGCCTACTCTCTGGAAACACCATATATTTT | 18 | TRBD1 | TRBJ1-3 | TRBV7-9 | few
CASRDSSGIGALGSGQFF | TGTGCCAGCAGAGACTCGAGCGGGATAGGCGCACTGGGTTCTGGGCAGTTCTTC | 18 | TRBD2 | TRBJ2-1 | TRBV7-9 | few
CASSIGLAGVNEQYF | TGTGCCAGTAGTATCGGGCTAGCGGGAGTTAACGAGCAGTACTTC | 15 | TRBD2 | TRBJ2-7 | TRBV19 | -
CSAPTSGSPYNEQFF | TGCAGCGCCCCGACTAGCGGGTCTCCCTACAATGAGCAGTTCTTC | 15 | TRBD2 | TRBJ2-1 | TRBV29-1 | -
CASSVNRGEKLFF | TGTGCCAGCAGCGTAAACAGGGGGGAAAAACTGTTTTTT | 13 | TRBD1 | TRBJ1-4 | TRBV11-2 | many
CSARPNPHRGEQYF | TGCAGTGCTAGACCAAACCCCCACCGGGGGGAGCAGTACTTC | 14 | - | TRBJ2-7 | TRBV20-1 | many
CASGANYGYTF | TGTGCCAGCGGAGCTAACTATGGCTACACCTTC | 11 | - | TRBJ1-2 | TRBV12-3/TRBV12-4 | -
CASSARGSSNTGELFF | TGTGCCAGCAGCGCCCGTGGCAGCTCGAACACCGGGGAGCTGTTTTTT | 16 | - | TRBJ2-2 | TRBV13 | few
CSARGVAGLQETQYF | TGCAGTGCTAGAGGTGTAGCGGGGCTTCAAGAGACCCAGTACTTC | 15 | TRBD2 | TRBJ2-5 | TRBV20-1 | many
CASSIARTGLYGYTF | TGTGCCAGTAGTATAGCCCGGACAGGACTCTATGGCTACACCTTC | 15 | TRBD1 | TRBJ1-2 | TRBV19 | few
CATSDLDRGEETQYF | TGTGCCACCAGTGATTTGGACAGGGGAGAAGAGACCCAGTACTTC | 15 | TRBD1 | TRBJ2-5 | TRBV24-1 | few
CASSFSGGNQPQHF | TGTGCCAGCAGTTTTTCAGGGGGCAATCAGCCCCAGCATTTT | 14 | - | TRBJ1-5 | TRBV12-3/TRBV12-4 | many
CASSFDRVGYGYTF | TGCGCCAGCAGCTTCGACAGGGTGGGGTATGGCTACACCTTC | 14 | TRBD1 | TRBJ1-2 | TRBV5-1 | -
CASSLESGGYSNQPQHF | TGTGCCAGCAGCTTAGAATCTGGGGGCTATAGCAATCAGCCCCAGCATTTT | 17 | - | TRBJ1-5 | TRBV7-8 | many
CASRLGGGSYEQYF | TGTGCCAGTAGACTAGGAGGGGGCAGCTACGAGCAGTACTTC | 14 | - | TRBJ2-7 | TRBV19 | few
CASTGTGGSYEQFF | TGTGCCAGCACCGGGACAGGGGGATCGTATGAGCAGTTCTTC | 14 | TRBD1 | TRBJ2-1 | TRBV6-1 | many
CATSDPVTQYF | TGTGCCACCAGTGATCCCGTTACGCAGTATTTT | 11 | - | TRBJ2-3 | TRBV24-1 | -
CASSPGTENYGYTF | TGTGCCAGCAGCCCAGGGACGGAGAACTATGGCTACACCTTC | 14 | - | TRBJ1-2 | TRBV5-5 | many